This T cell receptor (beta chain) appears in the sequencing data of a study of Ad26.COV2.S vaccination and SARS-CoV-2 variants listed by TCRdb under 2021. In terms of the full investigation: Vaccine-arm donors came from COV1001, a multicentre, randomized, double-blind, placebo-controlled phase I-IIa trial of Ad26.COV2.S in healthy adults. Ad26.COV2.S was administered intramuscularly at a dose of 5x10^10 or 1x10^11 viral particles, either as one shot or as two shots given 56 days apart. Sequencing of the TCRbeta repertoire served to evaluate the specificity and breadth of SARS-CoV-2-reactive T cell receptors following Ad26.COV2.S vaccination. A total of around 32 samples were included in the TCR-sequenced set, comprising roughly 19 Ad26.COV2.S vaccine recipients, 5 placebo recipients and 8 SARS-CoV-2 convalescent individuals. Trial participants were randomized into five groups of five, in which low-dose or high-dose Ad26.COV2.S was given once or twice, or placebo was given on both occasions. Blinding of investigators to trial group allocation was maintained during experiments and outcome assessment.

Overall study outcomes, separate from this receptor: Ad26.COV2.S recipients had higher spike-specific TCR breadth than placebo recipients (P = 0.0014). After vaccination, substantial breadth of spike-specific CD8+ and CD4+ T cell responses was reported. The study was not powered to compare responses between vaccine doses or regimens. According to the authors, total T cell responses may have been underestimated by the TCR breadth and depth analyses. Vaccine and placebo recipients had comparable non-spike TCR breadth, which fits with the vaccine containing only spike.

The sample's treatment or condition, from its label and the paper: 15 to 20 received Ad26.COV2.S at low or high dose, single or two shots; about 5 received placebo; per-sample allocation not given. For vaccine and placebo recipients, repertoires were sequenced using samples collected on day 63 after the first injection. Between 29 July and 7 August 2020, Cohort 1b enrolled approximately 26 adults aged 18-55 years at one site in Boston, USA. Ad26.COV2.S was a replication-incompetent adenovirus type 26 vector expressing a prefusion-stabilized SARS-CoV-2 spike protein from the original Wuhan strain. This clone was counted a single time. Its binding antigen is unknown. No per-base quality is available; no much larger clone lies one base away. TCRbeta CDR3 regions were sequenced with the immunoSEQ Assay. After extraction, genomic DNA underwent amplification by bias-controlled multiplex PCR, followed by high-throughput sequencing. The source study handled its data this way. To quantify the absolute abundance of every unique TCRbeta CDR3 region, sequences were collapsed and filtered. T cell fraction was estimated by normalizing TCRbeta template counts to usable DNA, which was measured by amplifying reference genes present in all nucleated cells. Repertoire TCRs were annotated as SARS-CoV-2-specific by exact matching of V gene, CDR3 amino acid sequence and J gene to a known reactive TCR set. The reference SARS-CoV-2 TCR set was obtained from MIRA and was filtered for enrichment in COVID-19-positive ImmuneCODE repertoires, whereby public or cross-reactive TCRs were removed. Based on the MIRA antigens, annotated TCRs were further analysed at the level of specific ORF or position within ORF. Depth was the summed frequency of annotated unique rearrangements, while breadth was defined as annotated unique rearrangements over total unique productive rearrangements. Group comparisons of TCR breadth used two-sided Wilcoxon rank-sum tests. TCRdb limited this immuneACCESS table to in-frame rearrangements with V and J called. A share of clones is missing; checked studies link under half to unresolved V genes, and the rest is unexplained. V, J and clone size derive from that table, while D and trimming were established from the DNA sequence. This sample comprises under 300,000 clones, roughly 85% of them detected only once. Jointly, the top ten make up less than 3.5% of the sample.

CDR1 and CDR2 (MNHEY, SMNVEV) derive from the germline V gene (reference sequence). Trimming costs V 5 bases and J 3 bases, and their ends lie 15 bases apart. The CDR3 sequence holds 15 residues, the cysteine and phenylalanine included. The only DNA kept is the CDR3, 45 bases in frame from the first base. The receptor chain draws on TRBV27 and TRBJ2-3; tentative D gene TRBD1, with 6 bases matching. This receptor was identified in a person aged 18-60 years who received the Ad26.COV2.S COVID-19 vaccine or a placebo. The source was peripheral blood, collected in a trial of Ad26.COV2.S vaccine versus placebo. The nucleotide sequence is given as TGTGCCAGCAGTCCCCTGCAGGGGCGGACAGATACGCAGTATTTT. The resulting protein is CASSPLQGRTDTQYF.